This T cell receptor beta chain was obtained from a study of cytomegalovirus exposure and HLA in healthy donors. Whole-study context: HLA-typed donors contributed approximately 92 million unique TCRs, which were held in an early data release.

CDR3 length: 18 amino acids. Germline trimming cut 0 bases from V and 5 bases from J; bases unmatched to any gene: 13. Germline values: CDR1 SGHVS, CDR2 FNYEAQ. As regards this clone: No antigen is known for it.

Study-wide findings and caveats: The number of N-insertions in an Asian-associated ancestry cluster was reportedly below the roughly 670-donor mean in a later analysis.

Both 60 Vbeta primers and 13 Jbeta primers went into the PCR. The repertoire was sequenced with immunoSEQ multiplex PCR; TCRdb's copy has only in-frame clones and lacks some. The sample has almost 65,000 clones, roughly 80% seen once. This chain links TRBV7-6 with TRBJ2-5, with 9 bases fitting TRBD2. This sequence originates from a male donor in good health and CMV-seropositive. The sequencing input was PBMCs. The CDR3 nucleotides read TGTGCCAGCAGCTTAGCTCCCGGTGGTAGCGGGGGTTTGGAGACCCAGTACTTC. Translated: CASSLAPGGSGGLETQYF.